A single sample gave rise to the 18 T cell receptor beta chains below, sequenced in a study of T cell repertoires in cytomegalovirus infection. Each CDR3 protein gets one entry after TCRdb re-called the reads with MiXCR. The sample holds roughly 760,000 distinct CDR3 sequences, about a third seen once. The material sequenced was PBMCs. Every receptor here comes from a human donor in good health (CMV status not recorded). Some clones in this sample may be carry-over from other donors' samples.

This sequence joins TRBV19 and TRBJ1-2, with D tentatively TRBD1 (5 bases). CDR1 and CDR2 from the germline V gene are LNHDA and SQIVND (reference sequence). V was shortened by 5 bases and J by 4 bases, with 14 bases between the two germline ends. The CDR3 extends over 14 amino acids. The CDR3 coding sequence is TGTGCCAGTAGTGCAAGCCCGGGGGGCTATGGCTACACCTTC. It codes for CASSASPGGYGYTF.

The genes are TRBV6-1 and TRBJ1-5; a possible D gene is TRBD1 (6 bases). The CDR3 runs to 14 residues. The V gene's germline CDR1 is MNHNS and CDR2 SASEGT. Trimming stripped 10 bases from V and 4 bases from J, with 17 bases between. The CDR3 bases are TGTGCCAACCTCGCTCGGGACAATAATCAGCCCCAGCATTTT. Its protein is CANLARDNNQPQHF.

This rearrangement joins TRBV15 to TRBJ1-3; D is unclear. Germline V gene sequence: CDR1 LNHNV, CDR2 YYDKDF (reference sequence). This CDR3 contains 16 residues. Trimming pared 5 bases from V and 1 base from J, leaving 15 bases between. The CDR3 loop reads CATSPRALQSGNTIYF. DNA of the CDR3: TGTGCCACCAGCCCGCGGGCCCTCCAGTCTGGAAACACCATATATTTT.

This clonotype was counted between two and nine times. The gene calls are TRBV27 and TRBJ1-2; the D gene is possibly TRBD1 (6 bases). Trimming took 2 bases from V and 4 from J, leaving 17 bases between them. The CDR3 has 16 residues. Germline CDR1 MNHEY, CDR2 SMNVEV (reference sequence). In nucleotides, the CDR3 is TGTGCCAGCAGTTTACGGGGGGCCGGGGGAAGCTATGGCTACACCTTC. Protein product: CASSLRGAGGSYGYTF.

This clonotype showed up many times. This chain uses TRBV12-3 or TRBV12-4 with TRBJ1-5, with a possible D match to TRBD1 (5 bases). V lost 3 bases and J 5 bases, leaving 8 bases between the germline ends. This CDR3 is 13 amino acids long. The CDR3 here is CASSLSRDQPQHF. The CDR3, as DNA: TGTGCCAGCAGTTTGAGCAGGGATCAGCCCCAGCATTTT.

J is TRBJ2-7 and V is TRBV28; D is possibly TRBD1 or TRBD2 (5 bases each). The CDR3 totals 16 residues. Germline lookup yields CDR1 MDHEN and CDR2 SYDVKM. Between the trimmed V and J ends, which lost 4 bases and 3 bases, there was a span of 19 bases. CDR3 nucleotide sequence: TGTGCCAGCAGTTATACCTTCCGGGACGTCGGCTACGAGCAGTACTTC. Protein product: CASSYTFRDVGYEQYF.

This clonotype was seen a few times. The rearrangement joins TRBV28 to TRBJ2-3, with 8 bases matching TRBD2. Per the germline V gene, CDR1 is MDHEN and CDR2 is SYDVKM. Trimming at V came to 5 bases and at J to 4 bases, leaving 8 bases not matched to a gene. There are 15 residues in the CDR3. This CDR3 reads CASSPSGSRSDTQYF. The CDR3 coding sequence is TGTGCCAGCAGTCCGAGCGGGAGTCGATCAGATACGCAGTATTTT.

This clonotype was counted only a few times. The rearrangement links TRBV4-1 to TRBJ2-2; D not resolved. This CDR3 region has 14 residues. V shed 3 bases and J shed 4 bases, with 9 bases lying between them. Germline V gene sequence: CDR1 MGHRA, CDR2 YSYEKL. CDR3 in DNA: TGCGCCAGCAGCCAGCGAGCCCTCACCGGGGAGCTGTTTTTT. It codes for CASSQRALTGELFF.

The V call is TRBV5-6, the J call TRBJ1-1; D might be TRBD1 (5 bases). Germline CDR1 and CDR2: SGHDT and YYEEEE. V was shortened by 4 bases and J by 1 base, with 17 bases between the two germline ends. The length of the CDR3 is 16 residues. This CDR3 reads CASSMPGGQGNTEAFF. The CDR3 DNA sequence: TGTGCCAGCAGCATGCCTGGCGGGCAGGGGAACACTGAAGCTTTCTTT.

The J gene is TRBJ2-2, the V gene TRBV7-8; D gene unclear. Germline CDR1 SGHVS, CDR2 FQNEAQ. CDR3 size: 18 residues. With 2 bases removed from V and 2 bases from J, the gap between germline ends came to 18 bases. CDR3 residues: CASSLRPRKTPNTGELFF. CDR3 coding DNA: TGTGCCAGCAGCTTACGGCCTAGAAAAACTCCTAACACCGGGGAGCTGTTTTTT.

This clonotype has a handful of counts. V and J are TRBV7-2 and TRBJ2-2; D gene uncertain. Germline values: CDR1 SGHTA, CDR2 FQGNSA. V lost 7 bases and J lost 5, with 11 bases in between. This CDR3 has 13 amino acids. The CDR3 region has the DNA TGTGCCAGCACCCCAATTGTGACCGGGGAGCTGTTTTTT. It is translated as CASTPIVTGELFF.

Comment on this clonotype: At one end, the junction sequence differs from germline, possibly due to a read error. J is TRBJ2-4 and V is TRBV28, with unresolved D. The length of the CDR3 is 15 residues. CDR1 MDHEN and CDR2 SYDVKM come from the germline V gene. Written as DNA, the CDR3 is TGTGCCAGCCGTTTTAGTCAGGCTGCCAAAAACATTCAGTACTTC. Protein: CASRFSQAAKNIQYF.

The chain has TRBV15 and TRBJ2-7, with D perhaps TRBD2 (5 bases). Germline assignment: CDR1 LNHNV and CDR2 YYDKDF (reference sequence). This CDR3 spans 15 amino acids. The ends were cut back, 0 bases at V and 4 bases at J, with 13 bases in the middle. In DNA form, the CDR3 reads TGTGCCACCAGCAGAGATTTTGCCACGGGGTACGAGCAGTACTTC. The encoded protein is CATSRDFATGYEQYF.

This clonotype was counted a single time. The V call is TRBV12-3 or TRBV12-4, the J call TRBJ1-5; D gene unclear. This CDR3 is 13 amino acids long. Trimming pared 1 base from V and 7 bases from J, leaving 8 bases between. CDR3 coding DNA: TGTGCCAGCAGTTTAGGGGAGACACAGCCCCAGCATTTT. Its translation: CASSLGETQPQHF.

As concerns this clonotype: No conserved phenylalanine or tryptophan ends this CDR3, so it is likely a read error. This sequence joins TRBV7-6 and TRBJ2-5; a weak D match, TRBD2 (6 bases). Germline lookup yields CDR1 SGHVS and CDR2 FNYEAQ. This CDR3 has 14 amino acids. V gave up 0 bases and J gave up 5 bases, with 10 bases separating them. The CDR3 here is CASSLAAGRETQYS. CDR3 in DNA: TGTGCCAGCAGCTTAGCCGCGGGGAGGGAGACCCAGTACTCC.

CDR3 loop: CASSPTGGRSGANVLTF. CDR3 sequence (DNA): TGTGCCAGCTCACCAACCGGGGGGCGCTCTGGGGCCAACGTCCTGACTTTC. The rearrangement joins TRBV18 to TRBJ2-6; possible D gene TRBD2, 7 bases. The CDR3 runs 17 residues. Germline values: CDR1 KGHSH, CDR2 LQKENI. V lost 2 bases and J 0 bases, leaving 11 bases between the germline ends. The complete variable domain, with remaining parts taken from reference TRBV18 and TRBJ2-6, reads NAGVMQNPRHLVRRRGQEARLRCSPMKGHSHVYWYRQLPEEGLKFMVYLQKENIIDESGMPKERFSAEFPKEGPSILRIQQVVRGDSAAYFCASSPTGGRSGANVLTFGAGSRLTVL.

This clonotype was seen many times. The CDR3 protein is CASSSHHNLYEQYF. In DNA form, the CDR3 reads TGTGCCAGCAGCTCTCACCATAACCTGTACGAGCAGTACTTC. The J gene is TRBJ2-7, the V gene TRBV7-2; D remains ambiguous. The CDR3 is 14 amino acids. CDR1 and CDR2 from the germline V gene are SGHTA and FQGNSA. Trimming cost V 4 bases and J 4 bases, with 14 bases left between them.

This clonotype was seen only a few times. The V call is TRBV20-1, the J call TRBJ1-5; tentative D call: TRBD1 (5 bases). Between the trimmed V and J ends, which lost 0 bases and 6 bases, there was a span of 18 bases. Germline V gives CDR1 DFQATT, CDR2 SNEGSKA (reference sequence). CDR3 length: 16 amino acids. For the CDR3, the DNA is TGCAGTGCTAGAGATGAGAATTGGCAGGGCGGTCAGCCCCAGCATTTT. Translating gives CSARDENWQGGQPQHF.